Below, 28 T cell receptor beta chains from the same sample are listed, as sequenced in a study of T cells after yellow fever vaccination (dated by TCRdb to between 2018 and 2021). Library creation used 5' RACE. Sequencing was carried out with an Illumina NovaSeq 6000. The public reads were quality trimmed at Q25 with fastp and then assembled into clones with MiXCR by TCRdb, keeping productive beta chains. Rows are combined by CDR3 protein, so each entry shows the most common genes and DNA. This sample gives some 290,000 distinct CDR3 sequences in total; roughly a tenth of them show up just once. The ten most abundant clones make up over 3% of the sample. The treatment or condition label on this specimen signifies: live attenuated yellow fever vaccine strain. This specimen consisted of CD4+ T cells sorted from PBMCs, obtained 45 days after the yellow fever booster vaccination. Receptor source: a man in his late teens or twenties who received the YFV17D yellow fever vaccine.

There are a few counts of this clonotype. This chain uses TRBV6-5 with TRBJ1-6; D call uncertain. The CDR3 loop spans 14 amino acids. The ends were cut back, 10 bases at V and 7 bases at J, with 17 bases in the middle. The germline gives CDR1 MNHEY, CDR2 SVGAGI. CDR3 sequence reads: CATRGRVANSPLHF. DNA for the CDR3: TGTGCCACCCGTGGGAGGGTGGCAAATTCACCCCTCCACTTT.

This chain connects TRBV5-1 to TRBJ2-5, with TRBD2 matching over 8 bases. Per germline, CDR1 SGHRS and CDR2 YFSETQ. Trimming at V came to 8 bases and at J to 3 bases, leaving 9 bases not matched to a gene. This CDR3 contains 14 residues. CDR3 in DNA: TGCGCCAGTAGCCCCACGGGAGGGGAAGAGACCCAGTACTTC. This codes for CASSPTGGEETQYF.

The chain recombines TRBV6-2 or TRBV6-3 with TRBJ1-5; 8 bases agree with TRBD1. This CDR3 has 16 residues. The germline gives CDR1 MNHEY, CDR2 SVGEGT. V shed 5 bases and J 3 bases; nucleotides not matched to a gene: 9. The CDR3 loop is CASSDPRTGYNQPQHF. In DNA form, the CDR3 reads TGTGCCAGCAGTGATCCTCGGACAGGGTACAATCAGCCCCAGCATTTT.

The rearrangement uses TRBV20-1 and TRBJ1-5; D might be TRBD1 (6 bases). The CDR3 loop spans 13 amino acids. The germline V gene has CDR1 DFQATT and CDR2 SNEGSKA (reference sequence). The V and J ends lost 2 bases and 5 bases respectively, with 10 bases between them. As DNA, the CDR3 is TGCAGTGCTAGACAAAACAGGGATCAGCCCCAGCATTTT. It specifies CSARQNRDQPQHF.

The CDR3 protein is CASSYTPGTQVSYEQYV. CDR3 DNA sequence: TGTGCCAGCAGTTACACCCCAGGGACACAAGTCTCCTACGAGCAGTACGTC. V is TRBV6-2 or TRBV6-3 and J is TRBJ2-7, with D perhaps matching TRBD1 (6 bases). Germline V gene data show CDR1 as MNHEY and CDR2 as SVGEGT. The CDR3 consists of 17 residues. V was trimmed by 2 bases and J by 0 bases, leaving 17 bases between them.

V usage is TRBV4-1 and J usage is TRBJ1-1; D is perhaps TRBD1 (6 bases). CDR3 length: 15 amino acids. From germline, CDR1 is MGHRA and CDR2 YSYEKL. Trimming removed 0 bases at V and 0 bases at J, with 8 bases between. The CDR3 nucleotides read TGCGCCAGCAGCCAAGAGGGGGCGCTGAACACTGAAGCTTTCTTT. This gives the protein CASSQEGALNTEAFF.

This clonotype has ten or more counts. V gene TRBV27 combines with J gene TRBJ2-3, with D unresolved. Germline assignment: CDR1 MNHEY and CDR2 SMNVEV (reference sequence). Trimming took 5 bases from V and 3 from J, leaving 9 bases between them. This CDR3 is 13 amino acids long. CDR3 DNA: TGTGCCAGCAGTCCCCATACAACAGATACGCAGTATTTT. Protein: CASSPHTTDTQYF.

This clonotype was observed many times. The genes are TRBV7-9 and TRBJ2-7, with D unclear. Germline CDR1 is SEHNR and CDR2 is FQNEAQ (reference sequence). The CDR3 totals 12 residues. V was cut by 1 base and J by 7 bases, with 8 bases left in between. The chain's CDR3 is CASSLDYREQYF. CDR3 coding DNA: TGTGCCAGCAGCTTAGATTATAGGGAGCAGTACTTC.

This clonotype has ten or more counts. For the CDR3, the DNA is TGTGCCAGCAGCCCCCGGACGGTGAACACTGAAGCTTTCTTT. Translation gives CASSPRTVNTEAFF. This chain joins TRBV11-2 and TRBJ1-1, with no clear D. Germline-derived CDR1 and CDR2 are SGHAT and FQNNGV. V was shortened by 5 bases and J by 0 bases, with 10 bases between the two germline ends. The CDR3 contains 14 residues.

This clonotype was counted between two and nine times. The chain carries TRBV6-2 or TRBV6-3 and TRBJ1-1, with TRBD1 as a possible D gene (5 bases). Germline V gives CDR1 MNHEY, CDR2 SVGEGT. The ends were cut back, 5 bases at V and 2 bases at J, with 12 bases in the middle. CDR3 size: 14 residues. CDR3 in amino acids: CASSGDRYNTEAFF. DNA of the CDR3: TGTGCCAGCAGTGGAGACAGATATAACACTGAAGCTTTCTTT.

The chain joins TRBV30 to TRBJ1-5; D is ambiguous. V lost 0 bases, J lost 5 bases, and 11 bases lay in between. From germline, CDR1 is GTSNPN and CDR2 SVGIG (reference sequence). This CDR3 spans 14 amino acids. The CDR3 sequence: CAWSVRTGDQPQHF. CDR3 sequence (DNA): TGTGCCTGGAGTGTACGGACCGGGGATCAGCCCCAGCATTTT. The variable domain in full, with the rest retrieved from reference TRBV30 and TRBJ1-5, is SQTIHQWPATLVQPVGSPLSLECTVEGTSNPNLYWYRQAAGRGLQLLFYSVGIGQISSEVPQNLSASRPQDRQFILSSKKLLLSDSGFYLCAWSVRTGDQPQHFGDGTRLSIL.

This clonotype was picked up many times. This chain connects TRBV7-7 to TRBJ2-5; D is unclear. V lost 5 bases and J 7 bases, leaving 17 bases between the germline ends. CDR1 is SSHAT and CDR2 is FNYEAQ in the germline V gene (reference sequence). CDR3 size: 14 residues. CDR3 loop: CASSPRAGHGTQYF. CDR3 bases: TGTGCCAGCAGCCCCCGGGCTGGGCATGGGACCCAGTACTTC.

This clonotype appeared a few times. The CDR3, as DNA: TGTGCCAGCAGCTTACGCCGGGGACAGAACTACGAGCAGTACTTC. It encodes CASSLRRGQNYEQYF. This chain connects TRBV7-2 to TRBJ2-7; 7 bases are shared with TRBD1. This CDR3 has 15 residues. Germline V gene data show CDR1 as SGHTA and CDR2 as FQGNSA. Germline trimming cut 2 bases from V and 3 bases from J; bases unmatched to any gene: 7.

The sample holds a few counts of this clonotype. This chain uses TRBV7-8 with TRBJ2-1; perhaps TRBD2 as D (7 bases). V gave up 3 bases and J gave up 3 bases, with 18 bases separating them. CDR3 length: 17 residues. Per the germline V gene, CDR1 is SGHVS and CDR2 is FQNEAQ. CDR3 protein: CASSFVRGANLYNEQFF. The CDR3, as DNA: TGTGCCAGCAGCTTCGTCCGGGGGGCCAACCTCTACAATGAGCAGTTCTTC.

The CDR3 loop is CASKGQGRTEAFF. CDR3 DNA: TGTGCCAGCAAAGGGCAGGGTAGGACTGAAGCTTTCTTT. V gene TRBV19 combines with J gene TRBJ1-1; D perhaps matches TRBD1 (5 bases). Germline V gene sequence: CDR1 LNHDA, CDR2 SQIVND (reference sequence). V was trimmed by 9 bases and J by 5 bases, leaving 16 bases between them. This CDR3 has 13 residues.

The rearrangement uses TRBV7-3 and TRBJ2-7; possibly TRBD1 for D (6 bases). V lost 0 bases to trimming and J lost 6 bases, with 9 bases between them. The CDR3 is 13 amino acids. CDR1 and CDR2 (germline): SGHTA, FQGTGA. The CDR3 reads CASSLTPGAEQYV. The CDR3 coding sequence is TGTGCCAGCAGCTTAACGCCAGGGGCCGAGCAGTACGTC.

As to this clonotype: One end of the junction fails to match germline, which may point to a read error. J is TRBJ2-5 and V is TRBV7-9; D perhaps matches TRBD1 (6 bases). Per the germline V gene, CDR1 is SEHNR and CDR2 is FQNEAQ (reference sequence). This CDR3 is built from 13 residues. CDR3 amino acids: CAGSFAGEETQYF. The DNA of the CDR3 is TGTGCCGGCAGCTTCGCAGGGGAGGAGACCCAGTACTTC.

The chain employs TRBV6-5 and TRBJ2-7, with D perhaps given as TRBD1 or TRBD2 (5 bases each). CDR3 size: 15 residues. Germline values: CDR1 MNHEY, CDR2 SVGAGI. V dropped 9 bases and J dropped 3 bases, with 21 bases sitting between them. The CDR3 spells CARYGRDRRHYEQYV. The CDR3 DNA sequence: TGTGCCAGATACGGAAGGGACCGACGGCACTACGAGCAGTACGTC.

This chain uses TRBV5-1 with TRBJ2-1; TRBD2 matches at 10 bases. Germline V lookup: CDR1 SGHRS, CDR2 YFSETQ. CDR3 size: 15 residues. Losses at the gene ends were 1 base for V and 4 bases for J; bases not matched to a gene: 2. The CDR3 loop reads CASSLRLAGYNEQFF. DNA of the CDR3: TGCGCCAGCAGCTTGCGACTAGCGGGTTACAATGAGCAGTTCTTC.

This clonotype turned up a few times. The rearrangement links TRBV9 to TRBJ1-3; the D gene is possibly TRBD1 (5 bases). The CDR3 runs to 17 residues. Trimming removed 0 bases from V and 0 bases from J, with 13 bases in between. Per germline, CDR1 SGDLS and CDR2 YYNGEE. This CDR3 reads CASSVAEGIISGNTIYF. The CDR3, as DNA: TGTGCCAGCAGCGTAGCTGAGGGGATTATCTCTGGAAACACCATATATTTT.

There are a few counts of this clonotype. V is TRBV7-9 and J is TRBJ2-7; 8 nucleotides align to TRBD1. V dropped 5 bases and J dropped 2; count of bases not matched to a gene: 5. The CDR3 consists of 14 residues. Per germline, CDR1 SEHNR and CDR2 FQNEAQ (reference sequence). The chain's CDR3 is CASSPRTGPYEQYF. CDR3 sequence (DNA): TGTGCCAGCAGCCCTCGGACAGGGCCCTACGAGCAGTACTTC.

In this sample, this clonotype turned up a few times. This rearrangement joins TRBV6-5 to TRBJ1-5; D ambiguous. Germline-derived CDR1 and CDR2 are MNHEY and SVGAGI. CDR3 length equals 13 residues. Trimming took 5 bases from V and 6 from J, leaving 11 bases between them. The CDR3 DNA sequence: TGTGCCAGCAGTCCGGTTTGGAGTCAGCCCCAGCATTTT. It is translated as CASSPVWSQPQHF.

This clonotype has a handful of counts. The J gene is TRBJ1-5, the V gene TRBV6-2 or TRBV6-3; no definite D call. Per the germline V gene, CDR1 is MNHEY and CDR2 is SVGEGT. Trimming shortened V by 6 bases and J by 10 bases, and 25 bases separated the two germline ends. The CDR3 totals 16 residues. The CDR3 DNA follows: TGTGCCAGCAGAAACCCGGGCCGGGGTCGAATCAGCCCCCAGCATTTT. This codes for CASRNPGRGRISPQHF.

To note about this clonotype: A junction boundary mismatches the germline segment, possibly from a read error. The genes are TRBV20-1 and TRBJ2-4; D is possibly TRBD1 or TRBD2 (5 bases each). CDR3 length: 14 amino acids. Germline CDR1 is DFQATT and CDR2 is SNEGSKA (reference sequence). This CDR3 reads CSAGAEAVKNVQYF. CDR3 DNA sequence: TGCAGTGCAGGGGCGGAGGCCGTCAAAAACGTTCAGTACTTC.

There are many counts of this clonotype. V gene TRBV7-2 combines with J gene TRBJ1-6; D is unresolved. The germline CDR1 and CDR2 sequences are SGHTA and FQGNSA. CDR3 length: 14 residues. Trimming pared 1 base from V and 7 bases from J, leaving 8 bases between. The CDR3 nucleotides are TGTGCCAGCAGCTTAGACAGAGGCAATTCACCCCTCCACTTT. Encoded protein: CASSLDRGNSPLHF.

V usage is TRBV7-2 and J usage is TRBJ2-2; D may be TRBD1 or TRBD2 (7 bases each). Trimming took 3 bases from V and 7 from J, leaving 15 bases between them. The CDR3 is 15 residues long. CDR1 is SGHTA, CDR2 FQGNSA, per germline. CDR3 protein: CASSFPAGGVGELFF. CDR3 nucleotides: TGTGCCAGCAGCTTTCCGGCAGGGGGGGTCGGGGAGCTGTTTTTT. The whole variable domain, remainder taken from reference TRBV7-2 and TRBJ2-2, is GAGVSQSPSNKVTEKGKDVELRCDPISGHTALYWYRQSLGQGLEFLIYFQGNSAPDKSGLPSDRFSAERTGGSVSTLTIQRTQQEDSAVYLCASSFPAGGVGELFFGEGSRLTVL.

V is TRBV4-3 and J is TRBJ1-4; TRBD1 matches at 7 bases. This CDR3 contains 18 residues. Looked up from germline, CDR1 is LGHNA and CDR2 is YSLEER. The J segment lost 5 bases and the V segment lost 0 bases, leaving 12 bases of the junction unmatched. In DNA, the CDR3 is TGCGCCAGCAGCCAAGACTTGTTTCGGGGACAGAAAAATGAAAAACTGTTTTTT. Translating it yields CASSQDLFRGQKNEKLFF.

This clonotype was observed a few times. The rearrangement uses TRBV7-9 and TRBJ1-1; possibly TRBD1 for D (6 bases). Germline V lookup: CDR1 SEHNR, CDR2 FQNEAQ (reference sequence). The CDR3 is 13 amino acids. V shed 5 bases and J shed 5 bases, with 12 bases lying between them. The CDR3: CASSPRTVTEAFF. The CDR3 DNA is TGTGCCAGCAGCCCCCGGACAGTTACTGAAGCTTTCTTT. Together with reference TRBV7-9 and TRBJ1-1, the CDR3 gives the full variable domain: DTGVSQNPRHKITKRGQNVTFRCDPISEHNRLYWYRQTLGQGPEFLTYFQNEAQLEKSRLLSDRFSAERPKGSFSTLEIQRTEQGDSAMYLCASSPRTVTEAFFGQGTRLTVV.